What follows describes a single T cell receptor beta chain. Repertoires were generated with immunoSEQ multiplex PCR, while TCRdb's copy carries only in-frame clones and drops some. This sample has 380,000 or so clones, with roughly 90% found just once. This entry comes from a study of blood T cell repertoires in COVID-19. This CDR3 is 15 amino acids long. The germline V and J ends were trimmed by 3 bases and 0 bases, with 11 bases remaining between them. Per the germline V gene, CDR1 is LNHDA and CDR2 is SQIVND (reference sequence). The chain carries TRBV19 and TRBJ2-5; D might be TRBD2 (5 bases). The receptor was derived from a man between 40 and 49 years old with acute or convalescent COVID-19. The material sequenced was peripheral blood. CDR3 DNA: TGTGCCAGTAGTATGGGAGAGGGATACCAAGAGACCCAGTACTTC. Translating it yields CASSMGEGYQETQYF.